A selection of T cell receptor beta chains follows, all from one sample in a study of identical twins. In TCRdb, the 5' RACE reads were re-called with MiXCR into one record per CDR3 protein. The sample shows 650,000 to 800,000 distinct CDR3 sequences, 8.6% of them seen only once. The same specimen was also included in a second study, on yellow fever vaccine responses in identical twins.

Input material: PBMCs. These receptors originate from a woman aged 18-35 years in good health. CDR3s include the opening cysteine and the closing phenylalanine or tryptophan. The D gene is left open where the match is weak. Size tells how often a clone was seen (once, few, many) or the class of an expanded clone, and some rows leave it out.

CDR3 protein: CATSPIGQGRNEQFF; CDR3 DNA: TGTGCCACCAGCCCGATTGGACAGGGGAGGAATGAGCAGTTCTTC; J gene: TRBJ2-1; clone size: few; V gene: TRBV15; CDR3 length: 15; D gene: TRBD1
CDR3 protein: CASSYVTSGKGRNEQFF; CDR3 DNA: TGTGCCAGCAGTTACGTGACTAGCGGTAAGGGGCGCAATGAGCAGTTCTTC; J gene: TRBJ2-1; clone size: few; V gene: TRBV6-5; CDR3 length: 17; D gene: TRBD2
CDR3 protein: CASSRDVNPNTGELFF; CDR3 DNA: TGTGCCAGCAGTCGGGACGTAAACCCGAACACCGGGGAGCTGTTTTTT; J gene: TRBJ2-2; clone size: .; V gene: TRBV14; CDR3 length: 16; D gene: .
CDR3 protein: CASSYGTGSTDTQYF; CDR3 DNA: TGTGCCAGCAGTTACGGGACAGGGAGCACAGATACGCAGTATTTT; J gene: TRBJ2-3; clone size: .; V gene: TRBV7-9; CDR3 length: 15; D gene: TRBD1
CDR3 protein: CAWSDHPGAGELFF; CDR3 DNA: TGTGCCTGGAGTGACCACCCTGGGGCCGGGGAGCTGTTTTTT; J gene: TRBJ2-2; clone size: few; V gene: TRBV30; CDR3 length: 14; D gene: .
CDR3 protein: CASSIGASGSNEQFF; CDR3 DNA: TGTGCCAGTAGTATAGGGGCTAGCGGGAGTAATGAGCAGTTCTTC; J gene: TRBJ2-1; clone size: .; V gene: TRBV19; CDR3 length: 15; D gene: TRBD2
CDR3 protein: CASSLAWDRADTGELFF; CDR3 DNA: TGTGCCAGCAGCTTAGCGTGGGACAGGGCCGACACCGGGGAGCTGTTTTTT; J gene: TRBJ2-2; clone size: .; V gene: TRBV7-8; CDR3 length: 17; D gene: TRBD1
CDR3 protein: CASSLDRGGFMNTEAFF; CDR3 DNA: TGTGCCAGCAGTCTCGACCGCGGTGGTTTTATGAACACTGAAGCTTTCTTT; J gene: TRBJ1-1; clone size: .; V gene: TRBV27; CDR3 length: 17; D gene: .
CDR3 protein: CASSLIRGANSPLHF; CDR3 DNA: TGTGCCAGCAGCCTAATCAGGGGCGCTAATTCACCCCTCCACTTT; J gene: TRBJ1-6; clone size: many; V gene: TRBV7-2; CDR3 length: 15; D gene: .
CDR3 protein: CASSLIAGGEDTQYF; CDR3 DNA: TGTGCCAGCAGCTTAATAGCGGGGGGGGAAGATACGCAGTATTTT; J gene: TRBJ2-3; clone size: few; V gene: TRBV7-3; CDR3 length: 15; D gene: TRBD2
CDR3 protein: CASRPSGGRRTF; CDR3 DNA: TGTGCCAGCAGGCCCAGCGGGGGGCGCCGGACCTTC; J gene: TRBJ1-2; clone size: .; V gene: TRBV27; CDR3 length: 12; D gene: .
CDR3 protein: CASSLGRTGTAAYEQYF; CDR3 DNA: TGTGCCAGCAGCTTAGGTAGGACCGGGACAGCGGCCTACGAGCAGTACTTC; J gene: TRBJ2-7; clone size: few; V gene: TRBV7-6; CDR3 length: 17; D gene: TRBD1
CDR3 protein: CASSSLRAGAHEQYF; CDR3 DNA: TGTGCCAGCAGTTCCCTAAGGGCGGGGGCCCACGAGCAGTACTTC; J gene: TRBJ2-7; clone size: few; V gene: TRBV27; CDR3 length: 15; D gene: .
CDR3 protein: CASSEGGGTLNEQFF; CDR3 DNA: TGTGCCAGCAGTGAAGGGGGCGGGACACTCAATGAGCAGTTCTTC; J gene: TRBJ2-1; clone size: .; V gene: TRBV6-1; CDR3 length: 15; D gene: .
CDR3 protein: CASSYLGGMIDEQFF; CDR3 DNA: TGTGCCAGCAGTTATCTTGGCGGGATGATCGATGAGCAGTTCTTC; J gene: TRBJ2-1; clone size: few; V gene: TRBV6-5; CDR3 length: 15; D gene: .
CDR3 protein: CATSRETSDRGHEQYF; CDR3 DNA: TGTGCCACCAGCAGAGAAACTTCGGACAGGGGCCACGAGCAGTACTTC; J gene: TRBJ2-7; clone size: many; V gene: TRBV15; CDR3 length: 16; D gene: TRBD1
CDR3 protein: CASSVDRVDEQYF; CDR3 DNA: TGTGCCAGCAGCGTCGACAGGGTCGACGAGCAGTACTTC; J gene: TRBJ2-7; clone size: .; V gene: TRBV6-1; CDR3 length: 13; D gene: TRBD1